This T cell receptor (beta chain) was documented in a study of T cell changes during pregnancy in multiple sclerosis. Germline-derived CDR1 and CDR2 are SGHTS and YDEGEE. Trimming took 4 bases from V and 6 from J, leaving 18 bases between them. The CDR3 is 15 residues long. TCRdb's copy holds only in-frame clones and misses some; the assay was immunoSEQ multiplex PCR. The top ten hold approximately 2.5% of the sample, which has some 80,000 clones, just over 90% seen once. The chain employs TRBV5-8 and TRBJ2-3; tentative D call: TRBD2 (6 bases). The receptor was isolated from a female donor with multiple sclerosis, enrolled in a pregnancy study. The sample here was peripheral blood, taken in the first trimester of pregnancy. CDR3 in DNA: TGTGCCAGCAGCACGGGAGTTCCGTCATTTGATACGCAGTATTTT. This codes for CASSTGVPSFDTQYF.